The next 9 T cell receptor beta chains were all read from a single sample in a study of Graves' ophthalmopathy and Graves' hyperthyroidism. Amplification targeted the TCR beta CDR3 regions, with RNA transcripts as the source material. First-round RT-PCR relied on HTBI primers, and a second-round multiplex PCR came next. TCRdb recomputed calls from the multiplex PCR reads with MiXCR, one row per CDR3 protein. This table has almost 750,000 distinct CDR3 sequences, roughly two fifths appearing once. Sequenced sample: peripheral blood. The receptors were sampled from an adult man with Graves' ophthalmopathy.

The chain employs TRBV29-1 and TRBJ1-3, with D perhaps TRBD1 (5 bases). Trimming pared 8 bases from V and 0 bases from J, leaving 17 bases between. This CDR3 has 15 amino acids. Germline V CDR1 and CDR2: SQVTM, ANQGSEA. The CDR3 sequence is CSSGGVGTSGNTIYF. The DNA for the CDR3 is TGCAGCTCAGGAGGTGTAGGGACCTCTGGAAACACCATATATTTT.

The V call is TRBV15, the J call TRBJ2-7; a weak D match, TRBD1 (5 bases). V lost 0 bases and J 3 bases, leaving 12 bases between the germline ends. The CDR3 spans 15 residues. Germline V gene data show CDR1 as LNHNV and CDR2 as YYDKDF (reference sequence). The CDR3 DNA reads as TGTGCCACCAGCAGAGATCCCCAGGGATTCTACGAGCAGTACTTC. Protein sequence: CATSRDPQGFYEQYF.

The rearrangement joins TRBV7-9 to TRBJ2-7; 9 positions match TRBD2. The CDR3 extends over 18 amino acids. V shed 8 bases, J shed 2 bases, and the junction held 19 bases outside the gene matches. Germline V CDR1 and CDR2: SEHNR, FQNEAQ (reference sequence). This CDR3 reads CASSTGVAGVPATYEQYF. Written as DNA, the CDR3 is TGTGCCAGCTCAACGGGGGTAGCGGGAGTCCCTGCGACCTACGAGCAGTACTTC.

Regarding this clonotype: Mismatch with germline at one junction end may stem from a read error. Here the CDR3 DNA reads TGTGCCAGCAGTAACCGGGACAGGGGCTCCTACAAGCAGTACTTC. Its translation: CASSNRDRGSYKQYF. The chain carries TRBV7-9 and TRBJ2-7; TRBD1 matches at 10 bases. The germline CDR1 and CDR2 sequences are SEHNR and FQNEAQ (reference sequence). The CDR3 runs to 15 residues.

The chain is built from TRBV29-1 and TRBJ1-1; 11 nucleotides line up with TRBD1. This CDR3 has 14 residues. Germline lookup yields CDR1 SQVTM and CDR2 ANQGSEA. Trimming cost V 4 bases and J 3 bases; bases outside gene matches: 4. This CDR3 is CSVGTGGGDTEAFF. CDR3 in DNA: TGCAGCGTTGGGACAGGGGGCGGGGACACTGAAGCTTTCTTT.

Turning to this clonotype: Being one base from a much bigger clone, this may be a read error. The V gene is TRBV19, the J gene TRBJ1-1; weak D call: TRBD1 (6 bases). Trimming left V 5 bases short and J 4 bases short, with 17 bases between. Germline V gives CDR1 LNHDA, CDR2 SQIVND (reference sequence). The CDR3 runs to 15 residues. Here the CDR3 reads CASSPRRGQGTEAFF. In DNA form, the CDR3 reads TGTGCCAGTAGTCCCCGACGGGGGCAAGGCACTGAAGCTTTCTTT.

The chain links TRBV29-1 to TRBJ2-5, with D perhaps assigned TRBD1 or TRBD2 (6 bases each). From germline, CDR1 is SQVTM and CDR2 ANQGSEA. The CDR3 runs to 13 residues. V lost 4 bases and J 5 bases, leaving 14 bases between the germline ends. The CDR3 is CSVVFGGRETQYF. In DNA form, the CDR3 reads TGCAGCGTTGTTTTCGGGGGCCGGGAGACCCAGTACTTC.

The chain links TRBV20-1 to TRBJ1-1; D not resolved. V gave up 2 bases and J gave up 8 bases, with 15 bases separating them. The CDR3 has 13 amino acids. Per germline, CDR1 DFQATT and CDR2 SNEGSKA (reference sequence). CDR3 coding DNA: TGCAGTGCTAGATTCGGGGTTTCCCTCGAAGCTTTCTTT. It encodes CSARFGVSLEAFF.

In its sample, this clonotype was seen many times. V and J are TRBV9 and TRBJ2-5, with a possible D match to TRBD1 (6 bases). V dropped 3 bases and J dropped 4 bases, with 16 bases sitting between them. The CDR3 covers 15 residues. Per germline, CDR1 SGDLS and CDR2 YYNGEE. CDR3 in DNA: TGTGCCAGCAGCGAACAGGGTGTGAAGGTAGAGACCCAGTACTTC. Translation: CASSEQGVKVETQYF.